The 21 T cell receptor beta chains presented below share a single source sample, sequenced in a study of blood T cell repertoires in COVID-19. Here immunoSEQ multiplex PCR was the method, and the copy in TCRdb shows in-frame clones only, minus some. There are about 250,000 clones in the sample; 85% to 90% occur only once, and more than 1.2% lies in the top ten. The sequenced material came from peripheral blood. These receptors were taken from a man aged 80 or over with acute or convalescent COVID-19.

V usage is TRBV19 and J usage is TRBJ2-4; D might be TRBD2 (6 bases). Germline loops: CDR1 LNHDA, CDR2 SQIVND (reference sequence). The CDR3 contains 19 residues. The V and J ends lost 0 bases and 0 bases respectively, with 18 bases between them. CDR3 bases: TGTGCCAGTAGTATAGATCGGGGCTCCGGGGGTGTAGCCAAAAACATTCAGTACTTC. Translating gives CASSIDRGSGGVAKNIQYF.

The CDR3 DNA reads TGTGCCAGCAGGCTAGCGGGGGGGCAGTACGAGCAGTACTTC. Its translation is CASRLAGGQYEQYF. V usage is TRBV2 and J usage is TRBJ2-7; 12 bases are a match to TRBD2. In germline, CDR1 is SNHLY, CDR2 FYNNEI. The CDR3 spans 14 residues. Trimming took 6 bases from V and 4 from J; bases not matched to a gene: 4. The variable domain in full, with the rest retrieved from reference TRBV2 and TRBJ2-7, is EPEVTQTPSHQVTQMGQEVILRCVPISNHLYFYWYRQILGQKVEFLVSFYNNEISEKSEIFDDQFSVERPDGSNFTLKIRSTKLEDSAMYFCASRLAGGQYEQYFGPGTRLTVT.

The chain carries TRBV19 and TRBJ1-5; no definite D call. Germline V gene data show CDR1 as LNHDA and CDR2 as SQIVND (reference sequence). CDR3 length equals 17 residues. Trimming removed 4 bases at V and 0 bases at J, with 16 bases between. The CDR3 region has the DNA TGTGCCAGTAGTACCCCCTTCGGGTCCCATAGCAATCAGCCCCAGCATTTT. Amino acid sequence: CASSTPFGSHSNQPQHF.

This chain connects TRBV19 to TRBJ1-4, with TRBD1 matching 7 bases. Germline lookup yields CDR1 LNHDA and CDR2 SQIVND (reference sequence). There are 15 residues in the CDR3. Trimming cost V 4 bases and J 3 bases; bases outside gene matches: 5. The CDR3 reads CASSSQQGPNEKLFF. The CDR3 DNA is TGTGCCAGTAGTAGCCAACAGGGGCCTAATGAAAAACTGTTTTTT. Full variable domain (missing parts from reference TRBV19 and TRBJ1-4): DGGITQSPKYLFRKEGQNVTLSCEQNLNHDAMYWYRQDPGQGLRLIYYSQIVNDFQKGDIAEGYSVSREKKESFPLTVTSAQKNPTAFYLCASSSQQGPNEKLFFGSGTQLSVL.

This clone was picked up a small number of times. The CDR3, as DNA: TGTGCCAGCAGCCAGGGGACCTCCTACGAGCAGTACTTC. Protein product: CASSQGTSYEQYF. The chain recombines TRBV6-5 with TRBJ2-7; D is possibly TRBD1 (6 bases). This CDR3 is built from 13 residues. The V and J ends lost 6 bases and 0 bases respectively, with 9 bases between them. Germline values: CDR1 MNHEY, CDR2 SVGAGI.

This clone appeared a few times. The chain couples TRBV27 to TRBJ2-1, with D possibly being TRBD2 (6 bases). The CDR3 contains 15 residues. V lost 0 bases and J 4 bases, leaving 10 bases between the germline ends. CDR1 and CDR2 from the germline V gene are MNHEY and SMNVEV (reference sequence). DNA for the CDR3: TGTGCCAGCAGTTTATCGAGTGGGACTTACAATGAGCAGTTCTTC. Residues: CASSLSSGTYNEQFF.

The J gene is TRBJ2-1, the V gene TRBV14, with 10 bases aligning to TRBD2. The germline V gene has CDR1 SGHDN and CDR2 FVKESK. CDR3 size: 14 residues. J lost 2 bases, V lost 8 bases, and 3 bases had no gene match. Here the CDR3 reads CASQSGGAYNEQFF. The CDR3 DNA follows: TGTGCCAGCCAAAGCGGGGGGGCCTACAATGAGCAGTTCTTC.

This sequence joins TRBV6-5 and TRBJ1-2; 7 bases align to TRBD1. The CDR3 runs to 12 residues. Germline CDR1 is MNHEY and CDR2 is SVGAGI. J gave up 6 bases and V 10 bases, and 8 bases lay outside the gene matches. The CDR3 here is CAIKQGNDGYTF. The DNA of the CDR3 is TGTGCCATAAAACAGGGGAATGATGGCTACACCTTC.

This sequence joins TRBV21-1 and TRBJ2-4; TRBD1, the table's D call, was not compared with the DNA. TRBV21-1 is a pseudogene. The CDR3 is made up of 16 amino acids. The CDR3 DNA reads as TGTGCCAGCAGCATTAACAGGACCCCCCTAGTTGGCATTCAGTACTTC. Translation gives CASSINRTPLVGIQYF.

V is TRBV10-3 and J is TRBJ2-5, with D possibly matching TRBD1 (6 bases). Per the germline V gene, CDR1 is ENHRY and CDR2 is SYGVKD. V lost 7 bases and J 0 bases, leaving 9 bases between the germline ends. CDR3 size: 13 residues. The CDR3 nucleotides are TGTGCCATCATGGGGGCAAACCAAGAGACCCAGTACTTC. Translated: CAIMGANQETQYF.

The rearrangement links TRBV5-4 to TRBJ2-1; no clear D gene. Trimming removed 2 bases at V and 10 bases at J, with 10 bases between. In germline, CDR1 is SGHNT, CDR2 YYREEE (reference sequence). The CDR3 has 12 residues. The CDR3 is CASSFQAIEQFF. In DNA, the CDR3 is TGTGCCAGCAGCTTCCAAGCAATCGAGCAGTTCTTC.

This rearrangement joins TRBV19 to TRBJ1-1; D gene uncertain. Trimming pared 9 bases from V and 4 bases from J, leaving 12 bases between. The CDR3 consists of 12 residues. Looked up from germline, CDR1 is LNHDA and CDR2 is SQIVND (reference sequence). This CDR3 reads CASHDRGTEAFF. CDR3 nucleotides: TGTGCCAGCCACGACCGGGGCACTGAAGCTTTCTTT.

The J gene is TRBJ2-7, the V gene TRBV11-2; 8 positions agree with TRBD1. The V gene end was trimmed by 3 bases and the J gene end by 2 bases; junction bases not matched to a gene: 12. Germline CDR1 is SGHAT and CDR2 is FQNNGV. This CDR3 region has 17 residues. CDR3 bases: TGTGCCAGCAGCTTCAAACGACAGGGGTTCGGAACCTACGAGCAGTACTTC. This sequence encodes CASSFKRQGFGTYEQYF.

This clone appeared once. This CDR3 is CASSLSSGSSSYNEQFF. CDR3 in DNA: TGTGCCAGCAGCCTATCTAGCGGGTCAAGCTCCTACAATGAGCAGTTCTTC. This chain connects TRBV7-6 to TRBJ2-1; 8 nucleotides align to TRBD2. CDR1 SGHVS and CDR2 FNYEAQ come from the germline V gene. After removal of 5 bases from V and 0 bases from J, the junction contained 9 bases not matched to a gene. The CDR3 has 17 residues.

In the case of this clone: This sample also contains other DNA sequences that code for the same CDR3. This chain connects TRBV3-1 (or the pseudogene TRBV3-2) to TRBJ1-1, with D possibly TRBD1 on 5 matching bases. CDR3 size: 14 residues. CDR1 and CDR2 (germline): LGHDT, YNNKEL (reference sequence). V was trimmed by 4 bases and J by 0 bases, leaving 9 bases between them. The CDR3 DNA follows: TGTGCCAGCAGCCTCGGACAAGTGAACACTGAAGCTTTCTTT. It translates to CASSLGQVNTEAFF.

This clone was counted between two and nine times. This chain links TRBV4-1 with TRBJ1-1, with 9 bases that match TRBD1. CDR1 is MGHRA, CDR2 YSYEKL, per germline. This CDR3 is built from 17 residues. V dropped 1 base and J dropped 5; count of bases not matched to a gene: 11. The DNA of the CDR3 is TGCGCCAGCAGCCAAGCGGGGACAGGGTCCATTCGTACTGAAGCTTTCTTT. Protein: CASSQAGTGSIRTEAFF.

CDR3 loop: CASSLDTGNSPLHF. CDR3 DNA sequence: TGCGCCAGCAGCTTGGATACAGGGAATTCACCCCTCCACTTT. The V gene is TRBV5-1, the J gene TRBJ1-6; a weak D match, TRBD1 (6 bases). This CDR3 is 14 amino acids long. Germline values: CDR1 SGHRS, CDR2 YFSETQ. The germline V and J ends were trimmed by 0 bases and 7 bases, with 8 bases remaining between them.

This chain links TRBV9 with TRBJ1-1, with no clear D. The CDR3 extends over 15 amino acids. Looked up from germline, CDR1 is SGDLS and CDR2 is YYNGEE. Trimming left V 0 bases short and J 0 bases short, with 9 bases between. This CDR3 is CASSVDPVVNTEAFF. For the CDR3, the DNA is TGTGCCAGCAGCGTAGATCCGGTCGTGAACACTGAAGCTTTCTTT.

The chain carries TRBV11-3 and TRBJ2-7, with a weak D call TRBD1 (6 bases). Trimming stripped 0 bases from V and 5 bases from J, with 26 bases between. The CDR3 covers 19 residues. Germline loops: CDR1 SGHNT, CDR2 YENEEA. CDR3 amino acids: CASSLDVRWDNNSFHEQYF. In DNA, the CDR3 is TGTGCCAGCAGCTTAGATGTTCGGTGGGACAACAACTCGTTCCACGAGCAGTACTTC.

This chain uses TRBV19 with TRBJ2-3; D might be TRBD2 (6 bases). The CDR3 spans 11 residues. V was trimmed by 8 bases and J by 6 bases, leaving 9 bases between them. CDR1 is LNHDA, CDR2 SQIVND, per germline (reference sequence). The chain's CDR3 is CASLGLDTQYF. The CDR3, as DNA: TGTGCCAGTCTGGGACTGGATACGCAGTATTTT.

This clone has a handful of counts. V usage is TRBV7-9 and J usage is TRBJ2-3, with D possibly being TRBD2 (6 bases). Germline V lookup: CDR1 SEHNR, CDR2 FQNEAQ (reference sequence). The germline V and J ends were trimmed by 5 bases and 4 bases, with 13 bases remaining between them. This CDR3 has 14 residues. Written as DNA, the CDR3 is TGTGCCAGCAGCCTTTCGGGAGTGTCAGATACGCAGTATTTT. This translates into CASSLSGVSDTQYF.